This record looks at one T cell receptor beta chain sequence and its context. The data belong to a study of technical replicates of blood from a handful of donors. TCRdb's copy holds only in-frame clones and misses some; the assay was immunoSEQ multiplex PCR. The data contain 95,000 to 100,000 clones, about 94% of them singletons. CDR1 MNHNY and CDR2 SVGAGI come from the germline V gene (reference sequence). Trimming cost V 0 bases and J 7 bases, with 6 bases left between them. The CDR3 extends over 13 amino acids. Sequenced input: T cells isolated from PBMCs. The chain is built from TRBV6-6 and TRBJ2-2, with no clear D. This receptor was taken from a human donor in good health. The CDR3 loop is CASSYSSGGELFF. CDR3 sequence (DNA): TGTGCCAGCAGTTACTCCTCGGGCGGGGAGCTGTTTTTT.